This T cell receptor beta chain was sequenced for a study of neurological immune-mediated disorders. This clonotype has at least ten counts. Antigen specificity is unknown. Study results and limitations: Multiple sclerosis was found to have the least TCR clonal expansion, below healthy controls, and HTLV-1-associated myelopathy the most.

As healthy controls, volunteers from a blood bank in Maryland, USA, were used. A 10-nucleotide random UMI tagged transcripts in template-switch 5'RACE cDNA synthesis. TCRdb analysed the 5' RACE reads with MiXCR anew, one entry per CDR3 protein. The sample holds 80,000 or so distinct CDR3 sequences, approximately 9.4% seen once. V gave up 3 bases and J gave up 0 bases, with 16 bases separating them. The CDR3 runs 16 residues. The germline V gene encodes CDR1 SGHRS and CDR2 YFSETQ. The rearrangement uses TRBV5-1 and TRBJ2-7; D possibly matches TRBD1 or TRBD2 (5 bases each). What was sequenced was PBMCs. The receptor comes from a man aged 50-59 years in good health. CDR3 residues: CASSSRGAGNSYEQYF. The CDR3 DNA follows: TGCGCCAGCAGCTCCCGAGGGGCGGGTAACTCCTACGAGCAGTACTTC.